The 20 T cell receptor beta chains presented below share a single source sample, sequenced in a study of PD-1 blockade in mismatch repair-deficient tumors. Here immunoSEQ multiplex PCR was the method, and the copy in TCRdb shows in-frame clones only, minus some. Here the sample spans 25,000 to 30,000 clones, about 88% being singletons. This sample comprised PBMCs, obtained before pembrolizumab treatment. Every receptor here comes from an adult with mismatch repair-deficient cancer.

V gene TRBV2 combines with J gene TRBJ1-5; 8 nucleotides align to TRBD1. CDR1 and CDR2 (germline): SNHLY, FYNNEI. Trimming cost V 8 bases and J 5 bases; bases outside gene matches: 14. The CDR3 consists of 16 residues. CDR3 loop: CASRNARQGRDQPQHF. The DNA of the CDR3 is TGTGCCAGCCGAAACGCCCGACAGGGGCGGGATCAGCCCCAGCATTTT. The full variable domain, its missing parts supplied by reference TRBV2 and TRBJ1-5, is EPEVTQTPSHQVTQMGQEVILRCVPISNHLYFYWYRQILGQKVEFLVSFYNNEISEKSEIFDDQFSVERPDGSNFTLKIRSTKLEDSAMYFCASRNARQGRDQPQHFGDGTRLSIL.

The rearrangement uses TRBV28 and TRBJ2-1; 7 bases are shared with TRBD2. CDR1 is MDHEN and CDR2 is SYDVKM in the germline V gene. After removal of 2 bases from V and 7 bases from J, the junction contained 8 bases not matched to a gene. This CDR3 is built from 15 residues. The CDR3 region is CASSLPGTKLNEQFF. In DNA form, the CDR3 reads TGTGCCAGCAGTTTACCCGGGACTAAGTTGAATGAGCAGTTCTTC.

V is TRBV27 and J is TRBJ2-7; D gene unclear. The CDR3 extends over 15 amino acids. The germline CDR1 and CDR2 sequences are MNHEY and SMNVEV (reference sequence). V lost 5 bases and J lost 0, with 14 bases in between. CDR3 nucleotide sequence: TGTGCCAGCAGTGTAGGAGACCCCACCTCCTACGAGCAGTACTTC. Translation: CASSVGDPTSYEQYF.

This chain links TRBV14 with TRBJ2-1; D remains unclear. This CDR3 is built from 15 residues. Trimming pared 1 base from V and 0 bases from J, leaving 7 bases between. From germline, CDR1 is SGHDN and CDR2 FVKESK. The CDR3 DNA reads as TGTGCCAGCAGCCAAGGACTTAGCTCCTACAATGAGCAGTTCTTC. Its translation is CASSQGLSSYNEQFF.

This clone was recorded once. The chain has TRBV10-2 and TRBJ2-3, with D maybe TRBD2 (6 bases). The germline gives CDR1 WSHSY, CDR2 SAAADI. The CDR3 contains 15 residues. The germline V and J ends were trimmed by 6 bases and 0 bases, with 13 bases remaining between them. The DNA of the CDR3 is TGCGCCAGCAGGGACTATCCTACTAGCACAGATACGCAGTATTTT. Protein: CASRDYPTSTDTQYF.

In this sample, this clone turned up a few times. The chain joins TRBV5-1 to TRBJ1-1; weak D call: TRBD1 (5 bases). Trimming left V 5 bases short and J 1 base short, with 12 bases between. The V gene's germline CDR1 is SGHRS and CDR2 YFSETQ. The CDR3 extends over 14 amino acids. For the CDR3, the DNA is TGCGCCAGCAGGGTAGAAGGGGCGAACACTGAAGCTTTCTTT. Protein product: CASRVEGANTEAFF. The full variable domain, rest sourced from reference TRBV5-1 and TRBJ1-1, is KAGVTQTPRYLIKTRGQQVTLSCSPISGHRSVSWYQQTPGQGLQFLFEYFSETQRNKGNFPGRFSGRQFSNSRSEMNVSTLELGDSALYLCASRVEGANTEAFFGQGTRLTVV.

The chain combines TRBV29-1 with TRBJ1-1; maybe TRBD1 (5 bases). This CDR3 region has 12 residues. V was clipped by 4 bases and J by 5 bases, with 11 bases between them. Germline V gene lookup returns CDR1 SQVTM and CDR2 ANQGSEA. CDR3 DNA: TGCAGCGTTGTGCGGAGGGGAACTGAAGCTTTCTTT. Residues: CSVVRRGTEAFF.

This sequence joins TRBV14 and TRBJ2-2, with 7 bases identical to TRBD2. Per the germline V gene, CDR1 is SGHDN and CDR2 is FVKESK. The CDR3 runs 18 residues. Trimming at V came to 0 bases and at J to 2 bases, leaving 9 bases not matched to a gene. CDR3 residues: CASSQDFSLADNTGELFF. CDR3 sequence (DNA): TGTGCCAGCAGCCAAGATTTTAGTCTAGCGGATAACACCGGGGAGCTGTTTTTT.

The chain joins TRBV9 to TRBJ2-5, with TRBD2 matching over 13 bases. Germline V gives CDR1 SGDLS, CDR2 YYNGEE. Trimming removed 0 bases from V and 4 bases from J; junction bases left unmatched: 6. This CDR3 has 17 residues. CDR3 bases: TGTGCCAGCAGCGTAGGGACTAGCGGGAGTTCCGCAGAGACCCAGTACTTC. Encoded protein: CASSVGTSGSSAETQYF.

The chain joins TRBV28 to TRBJ2-7; TRBD1 aligns across 8 bases. This CDR3 comprises 17 residues. The germline V gene encodes CDR1 MDHEN and CDR2 SYDVKM. V shed 3 bases, J shed 2 bases, and the junction held 12 bases outside the gene matches. The CDR3 loop reads CASSLAGGQLITYEQYF. In DNA, the CDR3 is TGTGCCAGCAGTTTGGCAGGGGGCCAACTGATTACCTACGAGCAGTACTTC.

The chain is built from TRBV5-4 and TRBJ2-7; 8 bases map to TRBD2. The J segment lost 6 bases and the V segment lost 8 bases, leaving 19 bases of the junction unmatched. CDR1 and CDR2 from the germline V gene are SGHNT and YYREEE (reference sequence). The CDR3 covers 16 residues. CDR3 nucleotide sequence: TGTGCCAGTAGGAGAGGACTAGCTACATCTCCGCCCGAGCAGTACTTC. It codes for CASRRGLATSPPEQYF.

The chain couples TRBV2 to TRBJ2-7; TRBD1 aligns across 10 bases. V was pared by 7 bases and J by 5 bases, with 8 bases of the junction left unmatched. This CDR3 has 14 amino acids. CDR1 and CDR2 (germline): SNHLY, FYNNEI. CDR3 nucleotides: TGTGCCAGCATCGACAGGGGGCCATGGGACGAGCAGTACTTC. Protein product: CASIDRGPWDEQYF.

J is TRBJ2-3 and V is TRBV7-3; 8 bases are a match to TRBD1. The V gene's germline CDR1 is SGHTA and CDR2 FQGTGA. This CDR3 spans 15 amino acids. V dropped 1 base and J dropped 1; count of bases not matched to a gene: 1. This CDR3 is CASSLMGQGTDTQYF. In DNA, the CDR3 is TGTGCCAGCAGCTTAATGGGACAGGGCACAGATACGCAGTATTTT.

The genes are TRBV27 and TRBJ2-5; the match to TRBD1 covers 10 bases. Germline assignment: CDR1 MNHEY and CDR2 SMNVEV (reference sequence). CDR3 length: 18 amino acids. Germline trimming cut 3 bases from V and 9 bases from J; bases unmatched to any gene: 19. The CDR3 region is CASSFRAGQGGGSGAQYF. Written as DNA, the CDR3 is TGTGCCAGCAGTTTTCGGGCCGGACAGGGGGGGGGATCCGGGGCCCAGTACTTC.

This clone is a singleton in its sample. The genes are TRBV27 and TRBJ1-3; D remains ambiguous. Germline V lookup: CDR1 MNHEY, CDR2 SMNVEV (reference sequence). This CDR3 region has 13 residues. Trimming cost V 2 bases and J 4 bases, with 6 bases left between them. The CDR3 region has the DNA TGTGCCAGCAGTTTACGGGAGGGAAACACCATATATTTT. Its translation is CASSLREGNTIYF.

The chain joins TRBV28 to TRBJ1-5; D is possibly TRBD1 (6 bases). The V gene's germline CDR1 is MDHEN and CDR2 SYDVKM. Trimming took off 5 bases at V and 1 base at J, with 12 bases between the two ends. This CDR3 is built from 15 residues. CDR3 sequence (DNA): TGTGCCAGCAGTACAGGGTCCGGCAGCAATCAGCCCCAGCATTTT. It specifies CASSTGSGSNQPQHF.

This clone appeared a few times. V is TRBV28 and J is TRBJ2-2; weak D call: TRBD1 (5 bases). Germline loops: CDR1 MDHEN, CDR2 SYDVKM. The CDR3 is 12 residues long. The V end lost 11 bases, the J end lost 4 bases, and 11 bases lay between the germline ends. This CDR3 is CAARGGTGELFF. CDR3 in DNA: TGTGCCGCAAGGGGCGGCACCGGGGAGCTGTTTTTT.

The V gene is TRBV18, the J gene TRBJ2-5, with 7 positions matching TRBD1. The closer fit of TRBJ2-7 to the DNA end suggests the J call may be wrong. The germline V gene encodes CDR1 KGHSH and CDR2 LQKENI. The CDR3 is 16 amino acids. DNA for the CDR3: TGTGCCAGCTCAAGAACAGGGGCGATAGATACCTACGAGCAGTACTTC. Its translation is CASSRTGAIDTYEQYF.

The V call is TRBV7-3, the J call TRBJ2-2; TRBD2 aligns across 8 bases. Germline CDR1 is SGHTA and CDR2 is FQGTGA. The J segment lost 2 bases and the V segment lost 2 bases, leaving 4 bases of the junction unmatched. This CDR3 is 16 amino acids long. Here the CDR3 DNA reads TGTGCCAGCAGCTTATTCCGGGAGGGTAACACCGGGGAGCTGTTTTTT. This codes for CASSLFREGNTGELFF.

The chain links TRBV4-2 to TRBJ2-5, with 10 bases that match TRBD2. V shed 4 bases, J shed 1 base, and the junction held 3 bases outside the gene matches. Germline V gene lookup returns CDR1 LGHNA and CDR2 YNFKEQ. CDR3 length: 15 amino acids. The CDR3 DNA reads TGTGCCAGCAGCCCGACTAGCGGGTCCCAAGAGACCCAGTACTTC. This translates into CASSPTSGSQETQYF.